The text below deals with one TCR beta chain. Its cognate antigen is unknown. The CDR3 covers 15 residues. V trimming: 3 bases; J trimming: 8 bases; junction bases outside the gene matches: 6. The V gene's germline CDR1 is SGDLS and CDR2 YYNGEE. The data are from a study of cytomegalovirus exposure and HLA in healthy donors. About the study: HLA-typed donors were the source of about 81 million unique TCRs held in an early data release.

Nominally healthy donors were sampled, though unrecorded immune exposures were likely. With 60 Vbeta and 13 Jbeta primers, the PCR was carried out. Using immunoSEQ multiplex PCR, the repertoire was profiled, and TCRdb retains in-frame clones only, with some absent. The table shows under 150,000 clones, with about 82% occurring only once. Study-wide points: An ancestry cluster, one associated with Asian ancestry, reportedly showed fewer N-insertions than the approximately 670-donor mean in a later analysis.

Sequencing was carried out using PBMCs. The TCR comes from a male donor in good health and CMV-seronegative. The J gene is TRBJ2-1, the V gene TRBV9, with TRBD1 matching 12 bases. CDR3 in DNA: TGTGCCAGCAGCGGCGGGACAGGGGGCTGGGATGAGCAGTTCTTC. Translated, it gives CASSGGTGGWDEQFF.